These T cell receptor beta chains were read from a single sample in a study of beta chain features in type 1 diabetes. Only in-frame clones appear in the TCRdb table, and some are missing; sequencing was by immunoSEQ multiplex PCR. Of around 240,000 clones in the sample, over 65% were seen once. Source material: naive CD4+ T cells from blood. These receptors originate from a man younger than 45 in good health. CDR3s include the opening cysteine and the closing phenylalanine or tryptophan. A D gene is named only where the DNA matches it firmly. Size is stated for part of the rows, as once, few or many counts, or as a class when the clone is expanded.

D	size	V	J	length	DNA	CDR3
.	.	TRBV9	TRBJ2-3	14	TGTGCCAGCAGCGTAGCGGACTTCACAGATACGCAGTATTTT	CASSVADFTDTQYF
.	.	TRBV29-1	TRBJ2-3	13	TGCAGCGTTGTCAAGGGCCTCACAGATACGCAGTATTTT	CSVVKGLTDTQYF
.	few	TRBV29-1	TRBJ1-1	13	TGCAGCGTCGGGGGGAGACTGAACACTGAAGCTTTCTTT	CSVGGRLNTEAFF
.	few	TRBV29-1	TRBJ2-1	15	TGCAGCGTGGTCGGCGGGGCTGGCTCCTACAATGAGCAGTTCTTC	CSVVGGAGSYNEQFF
.	.	TRBV7-9	TRBJ2-5	15	TGTGCCAGCAGCCTGACAGGATACGACCAAGAGACCCAGTACTTC	CASSLTGYDQETQYF
.	.	TRBV11-2	TRBJ2-1	13	TGTGCCAGCAGAGGCCAGGGTGACAATGAGCAGTTCTTC	CASRGQGDNEQFF
.	few	TRBV25-1	TRBJ2-1	11	TGTGCCAGCAGGGAGGCCGGAGAGCAGTTCTTC	CASREAGEQFF
.	.	TRBV27	TRBJ2-7	14	TGTGCCAGCAGCGCTCGGGGCCCAGGGGACGAGCAGTACTTC	CASSARGPGDEQYF
.	.	TRBV7-9	TRBJ2-3	13	TGTGCCATCTGGACAGCTAGCACAGATACGCAGTATTTT	CAIWTASTDTQYF
.	.	TRBV30	TRBJ2-2	16	TGTGCCTGGAGTGTAGGTAGTGGTACGAACACCGGGGAGCTGTTTTTT	CAWSVGSGTNTGELFF
.	.	TRBV7-2	TRBJ2-2	16	TGTGCCAGCAGCCCCCGACAGGGAGCGGGTACCGGGGAGCTGTTTTTT	CASSPRQGAGTGELFF
.	.	TRBV30	TRBJ2-1	15	TGTGCCTGGAGTGTACGAAAACAAATAGGAAATGAGCAGTTCTTC	CAWSVRKQIGNEQFF
.	.	TRBV29-1	TRBJ1-1	17	TGCAGCGTTGGCCCCCAGGCAGGACTGACCATGAACACTGAAGCTTTCTTT	CSVGPQAGLTMNTEAFF
.	once	TRBV7-9	TRBJ2-4	15	TGTGCCAGCAGCTATACGGGAGTTGCCAAAAACATTCAGTACTTC	CASSYTGVAKNIQYF
TRBD2	once	TRBV30	TRBJ2-5	15	TGTGCCTGGACCTCCGGGACTAGCGGTGGGGAGACCCAGTACTTC	CAWTSGTSGGETQYF
TRBD2	.	TRBV11-2	TRBJ2-5	17	TGTGCCAGCAGCCCCAGACTAGCGGGTTCTCTTCAAGAGACCCAGTACTTC	CASSPRLAGSLQETQYF
TRBD2	.	TRBV9	TRBJ2-7	17	TGTGCCAGCAGCGTAGGGACTAGCGGGACGGGCCCGGTCGAGCAGTACTTC	CASSVGTSGTGPVEQYF
.	.	TRBV28	TRBJ2-7	14	TGTGCCAGCACCCAGTGGGGCAGGGATCCTGAGCAGTACTTC	CASTQWGRDPEQYF
TRBD1	.	TRBV4-3	TRBJ2-4	15	TGCGCCAGCAGCCAGAGGACAGGGGGAGCAAACATTCAGTACTTC	CASSQRTGGANIQYF
.	.	TRBV7-2	TRBJ1-4	11	TGTGCCAGCAGCTTAAATGAAAAACTGTTTTTT	CASSLNEKLFF
TRBD1	few	TRBV23-1	TRBJ1-1	15	TGCGCCAGCAGCCTAGACAGGGGGATGAACACTGAAGCTTTCTTT	CASSLDRGMNTEAFF
.	once	TRBV7-2	TRBJ2-7	13	TGTGCCAGCAGCGACCTCGGGGTGTACGAGCAGTACTTC	CASSDLGVYEQYF
.	few	TRBV29-1	TRBJ2-7	14	TGCAGCGTTTCGGAGGACACACCGTCCTACGAGCAGTACTTC	CSVSEDTPSYEQYF
.	.	TRBV7-9	TRBJ2-1	12	TGTGCCAGCAGCTTCCCCAGGGGAGGTGGGTTCTTC	CASSFPRGGGFF
TRBD1	.	TRBV25-1	TRBJ2-5	15	TGTGCCAGCAGCCGAACGGGACAGGGGGGGGAGACCCAGTACTTC	CASSRTGQGGETQYF
.	few	TRBV14	TRBJ2-5	13	TGTGCCAGCAGCCAAGATCTTGAAGAGACCCAGTACTTC	CASSQDLEETQYF
.	.	TRBV30	TRBJ1-1	13	TGTGCCTGGAGGGGGCCCATGAACACTGAAGCTTTCTTT	CAWRGPMNTEAFF
TRBD2	few	TRBV9	TRBJ2-1	16	TGTGCCAGCAGCGTAGATGTGTCTAGCGGATACAATGAGCAGTTCTTC	CASSVDVSSGYNEQFF
.	.	TRBV29-1	TRBJ1-5	12	TGCAGCGTTGGGGGGAGCAATCAGCCCCAGCATTTT	CSVGGSNQPQHF
.	few	TRBV18	TRBJ2-7	14	TGTGCCAGCTCACCACGGGCTGACTCCTACGAGCAGTACTTC	CASSPRADSYEQYF
.	once	TRBV7-9	TRBJ1-2	13	TGTGCCAGCAGCTATGGACAGATCTATGGCTACACCTTC	CASSYGQIYGYTF
TRBD1	.	TRBV20-1	TRBJ2-4	11	TGCAGTGCGGACAGGGTACGCATTCAGTACTTC	CSADRVRIQYF
.	.	TRBV9	TRBJ2-1	15	TGTGCCAGCAGCGTAGTCCCAGGGCTCTACAATGAGCAGTTCTTC	CASSVVPGLYNEQFF
.	.	TRBV4-3	TRBJ2-4	14	TGCGCCAGCAGCCAAGAGTTAGCCAAAAACATTCAGTACTTC	CASSQELAKNIQYF
TRBD1	.	TRBV10-3	TRBJ1-6	14	TGTGCCATCAGTGACGGGACAGCTTATTCACCCCTCCACTTT	CAISDGTAYSPLHF
.	.	TRBV28	TRBJ2-1	16	TGTGCCAGCAGTTTAATCCTGGCGGGCGGGGACAATGAGCAGTTCTTC	CASSLILAGGDNEQFF
.	once	TRBV30	TRBJ2-5	12	TGTGCCTGGAGCCAAGGGTGGGGGACCCAGTACTTC	CAWSQGWGTQYF
.	.	TRBV25-1	TRBJ2-7	13	TGTGCCAGCAGGACTACGGGGAACTACGAGCAGTACTTC	CASRTTGNYEQYF
.	.	TRBV29-1	TRBJ2-1	15	TGCAGCGTTGAACTGCAGGGGCGCCCCTACAATGAGCAGTTCTTC	CSVELQGRPYNEQFF
.	.	TRBV10-3	TRBJ2-3	13	TGTGCCATCAGTGAGCGGATGGCCCCTACGCAGTATTTT	CAISERMAPTQYF
.	.	TRBV6-5	TRBJ2-5	12	TGTGCCAGCCGGCGGCAGACCGAGACCCAGTACTTC	CASRRQTETQYF
.	.	TRBV30	TRBJ2-1	12	TGTGCCTGGATTCACTGGGGCTATGAGCAGTTCTTC	CAWIHWGYEQFF